Listed below are T cell receptor beta chains from one sample, sequenced in a study of T cell responses to AZD1222 COVID-19 vaccine. The method was immunoSEQ multiplex PCR; TCRdb's version includes in-frame clones alone and lacks a portion of them. Of approximately 140,000 clones detected, 70% to 90% appear once; the ten largest clones hold about 3%. The source was peripheral blood, collected on day 0 of AZD1222 vaccination. The receptors stem from an adult in good health. The CDR3 runs from the conserved cysteine through the conserved F or W. The D gene is left open where the match is weak. Size is stated for part of the rows, as once, few or many counts, or as a class when the clone is expanded.

d_gene: NA; abundance: NA; v_gene: TRBV28; j_gene: TRBJ2-5; CDR3nt: TGTGCCAGCCGGACTATCGGAGAGACCCAGTACTTC; CDR3aa: CASRTIGETQYF
d_gene: TRBD1; abundance: NA; v_gene: TRBV7-9; j_gene: TRBJ1-2; CDR3nt: TGTGCCAGCAGCCCCACGTCAGGGGGGCCCTATGGCTACACCTTC; CDR3aa: CASSPTSGGPYGYTF
d_gene: TRBD2; abundance: once; v_gene: TRBV7-2; j_gene: TRBJ2-7; CDR3nt: TGTGCCAGCAGCTTTACCACTAGCGGGAGGGCCCCCTACGAGCAGTACTTC; CDR3aa: CASSFTTSGRAPYEQYF
d_gene: NA; abundance: NA; v_gene: TRBV4-3; j_gene: TRBJ2-7; CDR3nt: TGCGCCAGCAGCCAAGAGAATGGGGGTGGCTACGAGCAGTACTTC; CDR3aa: CASSQENGGGYEQYF
d_gene: NA; abundance: NA; v_gene: TRBV13; j_gene: TRBJ2-1; CDR3nt: TGTGCCAGCAGCCCTACCCAAACGGTCAATGAGCAGTTCTTC; CDR3aa: CASSPTQTVNEQFF
d_gene: NA; abundance: NA; v_gene: TRBV2; j_gene: TRBJ2-2; CDR3nt: TGTGCCAGCAGGCCGAGCGCCGGGGAGCTGTTTTTT; CDR3aa: CASRPSAGELFF
d_gene: TRBD1; abundance: NA; v_gene: TRBV29-1; j_gene: TRBJ1-2; CDR3nt: TGCAGCGCGCGGGACAGCTATGGCTACACCTTC; CDR3aa: CSARDSYGYTF
d_gene: NA; abundance: NA; v_gene: TRBV4-3; j_gene: TRBJ2-2; CDR3nt: TGCGCCAGCAGCCAAGACGGGGCTGGGGGCACCGGGGAGCTGTTTTTT; CDR3aa: CASSQDGAGGTGELFF
d_gene: NA; abundance: NA; v_gene: TRBV5-1; j_gene: TRBJ1-2; CDR3nt: TGCGCCAGCAGACTTGATGGACGGCGAGGTGGGCCCTACACCTTC; CDR3aa: CASRLDGRRGGPYTF
d_gene: TRBD2; abundance: many; v_gene: TRBV11-2; j_gene: TRBJ2-1; CDR3nt: TGTGCCAGCAGCTCCATACTAGCGGGGTCCTACAATGAGCAGTTCTTC; CDR3aa: CASSSILAGSYNEQFF
d_gene: NA; abundance: NA; v_gene: TRBV4-1; j_gene: TRBJ1-2; CDR3nt: TGCGCCAGCAGCCAACCTGGACAGAAAACTTCTAACTATGGCTACACCTTC; CDR3aa: CASSQPGQKTSNYGYTF
d_gene: NA; abundance: NA; v_gene: TRBV2; j_gene: TRBJ2-3; CDR3nt: TGTGCCAGCAGCTACTTGGGGGCCACAGATACGCAGTATTTT; CDR3aa: CASSYLGATDTQYF
d_gene: TRBD1; abundance: NA; v_gene: TRBV7-9; j_gene: TRBJ2-5; CDR3nt: TGTGCCAGCAGCTTACACACAGGGGTAGGAGAGACCCAGTACTTC; CDR3aa: CASSLHTGVGETQYF
d_gene: NA; abundance: NA; v_gene: TRBV13; j_gene: TRBJ1-1; CDR3nt: TGTGCCAGCAGCGGACGGTTGAACACTGAAGCTTTCTTT; CDR3aa: CASSGRLNTEAFF
d_gene: TRBD2; abundance: NA; v_gene: TRBV29-1; j_gene: TRBJ2-1; CDR3nt: TGCAGCGCCAACGGGGCTAGCGGGAGGGGCAGTGAGCAGTTCTTC; CDR3aa: CSANGASGRGSEQFF
d_gene: NA; abundance: NA; v_gene: TRBV4-3; j_gene: TRBJ1-2; CDR3nt: TGCGCCAGCAGCCCCCTGAGGGAACATGGCTACACCTTC; CDR3aa: CASSPLREHGYTF
d_gene: NA; abundance: NA; v_gene: TRBV7-9; j_gene: TRBJ1-1; CDR3nt: TGTGCCAGCAGACTTACAGAGAACACTGAAGCTTTCTTT; CDR3aa: CASRLTENTEAFF
d_gene: NA; abundance: NA; v_gene: TRBV27; j_gene: TRBJ2-7; CDR3nt: TGTGCCAGCAGTTTATCTCGGGCCTACGAGCAGTACTTC; CDR3aa: CASSLSRAYEQYF
d_gene: TRBD1; abundance: NA; v_gene: TRBV28; j_gene: TRBJ2-7; CDR3nt: TGTGCCAGCAGTCTCCATTTTGGGACAGGGGGCTACGAGCAGTACTTC; CDR3aa: CASSLHFGTGGYEQYF
d_gene: NA; abundance: NA; v_gene: TRBV7-2; j_gene: TRBJ2-7; CDR3nt: TGTGCCAGCAGCCTGACAAACTCCTACGAGCAGTACTTC; CDR3aa: CASSLTNSYEQYF
d_gene: TRBD2; abundance: NA; v_gene: TRBV18; j_gene: TRBJ2-1; CDR3nt: TGTGCCAGCTCATCCTTGCCCCAGCGGGGGGACAATGAGCAGTTCTTC; CDR3aa: CASSSLPQRGDNEQFF
d_gene: NA; abundance: NA; v_gene: TRBV15; j_gene: TRBJ1-2; CDR3nt: TGTGCCACCAGCAGAGGGCAGGGGATCTATGGCTACACCTTC; CDR3aa: CATSRGQGIYGYTF
d_gene: NA; abundance: NA; v_gene: TRBV7-2; j_gene: TRBJ2-2; CDR3nt: TGTGCCAGCAGCTTACAGTCCGGGGAGCTGTTTTTT; CDR3aa: CASSLQSGELFF
d_gene: TRBD1; abundance: NA; v_gene: TRBV5-5; j_gene: TRBJ1-2; CDR3nt: TGTGCCAGCAGCTCGACAGGGCTTAACTATGGCTACACCTTC; CDR3aa: CASSSTGLNYGYTF
d_gene: NA; abundance: NA; v_gene: TRBV4-3; j_gene: TRBJ2-2; CDR3nt: TGCGCCAGCAGCCGCGGGGGCCCAAGGGCACGGGAGCTGTTTTTT; CDR3aa: CASSRGGPRARELFF
d_gene: TRBD1; abundance: NA; v_gene: TRBV18; j_gene: TRBJ1-2; CDR3nt: TGTGCCAGCTCACCTTCCGGGACAGGTCGTCAGGGAGGCTACACCTTC; CDR3aa: CASSPSGTGRQGGYTF